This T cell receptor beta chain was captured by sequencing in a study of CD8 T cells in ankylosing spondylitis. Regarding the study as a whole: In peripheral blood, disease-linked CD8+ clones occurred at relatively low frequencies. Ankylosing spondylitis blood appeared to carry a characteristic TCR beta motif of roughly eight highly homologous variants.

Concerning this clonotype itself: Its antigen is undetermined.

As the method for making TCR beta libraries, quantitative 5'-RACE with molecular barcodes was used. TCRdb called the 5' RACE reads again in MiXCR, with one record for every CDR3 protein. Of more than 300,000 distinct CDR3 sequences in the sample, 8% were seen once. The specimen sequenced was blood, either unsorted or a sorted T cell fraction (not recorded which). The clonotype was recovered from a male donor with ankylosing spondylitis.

Written as DNA, the CDR3 is TGTGCCAGCAGTTACCGGGTTAGAGGTGAAAAACTGTTTTTT. Translation: CASSYRVRGEKLFF. The V and J genes are TRBV6-5 and TRBJ1-4, with D unclear. Germline values: CDR1 MNHEY, CDR2 SVGAGI. The length of the CDR3 is 14 residues. V lost 2 bases and J lost 7, with 11 bases in between.